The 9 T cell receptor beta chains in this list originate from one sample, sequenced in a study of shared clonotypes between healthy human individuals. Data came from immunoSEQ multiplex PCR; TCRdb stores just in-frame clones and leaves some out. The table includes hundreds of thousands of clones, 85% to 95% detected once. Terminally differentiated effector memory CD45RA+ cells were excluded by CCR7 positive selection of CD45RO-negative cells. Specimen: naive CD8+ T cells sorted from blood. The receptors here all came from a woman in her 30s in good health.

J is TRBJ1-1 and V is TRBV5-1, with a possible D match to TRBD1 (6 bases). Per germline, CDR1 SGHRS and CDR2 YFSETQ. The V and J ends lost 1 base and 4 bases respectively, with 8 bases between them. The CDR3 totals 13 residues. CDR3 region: CASSLTGSTEAFF. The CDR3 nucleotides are TGCGCCAGCAGCTTGACAGGGAGCACTGAAGCTTTCTTT.

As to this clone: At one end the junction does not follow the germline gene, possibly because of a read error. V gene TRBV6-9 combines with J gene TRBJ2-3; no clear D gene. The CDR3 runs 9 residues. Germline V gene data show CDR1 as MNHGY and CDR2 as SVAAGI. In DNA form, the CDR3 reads TGTGCCAGCACCTCCTCCCAGGTTTTT. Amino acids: CASTSSQVF.

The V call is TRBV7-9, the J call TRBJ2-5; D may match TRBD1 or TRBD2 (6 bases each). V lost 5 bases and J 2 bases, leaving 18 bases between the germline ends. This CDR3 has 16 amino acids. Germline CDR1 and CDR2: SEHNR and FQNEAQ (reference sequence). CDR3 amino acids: CASSLRGLTLQETQYF. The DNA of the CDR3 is TGTGCCAGCAGCCTCAGGGGACTGACCTTACAAGAGACCCAGTACTTC.

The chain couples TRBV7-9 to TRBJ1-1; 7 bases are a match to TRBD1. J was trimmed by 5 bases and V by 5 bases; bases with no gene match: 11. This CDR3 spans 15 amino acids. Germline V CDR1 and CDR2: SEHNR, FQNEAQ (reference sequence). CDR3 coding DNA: TGTGCCAGCAGCCCTCCCGACAGGGTTTGGACTGAAGCTTTCTTT. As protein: CASSPPDRVWTEAFF.

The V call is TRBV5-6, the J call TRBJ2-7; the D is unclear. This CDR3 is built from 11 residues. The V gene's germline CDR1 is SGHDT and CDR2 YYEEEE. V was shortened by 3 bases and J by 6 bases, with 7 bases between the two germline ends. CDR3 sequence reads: CASSSTGEQYF. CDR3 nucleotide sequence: TGTGCCAGCAGCTCCACGGGCGAGCAGTACTTC.

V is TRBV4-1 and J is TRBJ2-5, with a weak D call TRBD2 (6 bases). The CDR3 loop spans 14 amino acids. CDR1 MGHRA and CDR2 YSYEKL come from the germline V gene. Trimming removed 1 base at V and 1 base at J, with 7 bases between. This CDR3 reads CASSQVGLQETQYF. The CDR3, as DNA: TGCGCCAGCAGCCAAGTGGGACTCCAAGAGACCCAGTACTTC.

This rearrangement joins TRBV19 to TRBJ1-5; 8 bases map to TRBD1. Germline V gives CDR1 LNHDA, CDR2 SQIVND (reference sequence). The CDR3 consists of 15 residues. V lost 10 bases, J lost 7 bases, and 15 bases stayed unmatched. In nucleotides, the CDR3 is TGTGCCACGTCACTCATCCAGGGGGCGAGGCAGCCCCAGCATTTT. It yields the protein CATSLIQGARQPQHF.

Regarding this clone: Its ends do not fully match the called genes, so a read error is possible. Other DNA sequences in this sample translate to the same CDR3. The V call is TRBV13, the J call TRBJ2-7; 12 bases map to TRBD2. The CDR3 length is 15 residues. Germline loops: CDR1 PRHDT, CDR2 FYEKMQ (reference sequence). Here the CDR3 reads CASSLGLAGSYEQYF. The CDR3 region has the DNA TGTGCCAGCAGCCTAGGACTAGCGGGGTCCTACGAGCAGTACTTC.

The CDR3 protein is CASSSQPSRYTGELFF. The DNA of the CDR3 is TGTGCCAGCAGTTCCCAGCCTTCGCGGTACACCGGGGAGCTGTTTTTT. This rearrangement joins TRBV6-6 to TRBJ2-2, with unresolved D. The CDR3 length is 16 residues. V was cut by 4 bases and J by 3 bases, with 15 bases left in between. CDR1 and CDR2 (germline): MNHNY, SVGAGI (reference sequence).